The sequence of this T cell receptor (beta chain) was determined in a study of technical replicates of blood from a handful of donors. Trimming took off 5 bases at V and 0 bases at J, with 14 bases between the two ends. Germline CDR1 is SGHAT and CDR2 is FQDESV (reference sequence). CDR3 length equals 15 residues. The method was immunoSEQ multiplex PCR; TCRdb's version includes in-frame clones alone and lacks a portion of them. The table lists about 60,000 clones, more than 75% of them singletons. What was sequenced was PBMCs. The receptor comes from a human donor in good health. Some clones in this sample may be carry-over from other donors' samples. The rearrangement joins TRBV11-1 to TRBJ2-7, with D unresolved. In DNA form, the CDR3 reads TGTGCCAGCAGCCCCGGTGGTGTCCTCTCCTACGAGCAGTACTTC. Amino acid sequence: CASSPGGVLSYEQYF. The full variable domain, with the rest looked up from reference TRBV11-1 and TRBJ2-7, is EAEVAQSPRYKITEKSQAVAFWCDPISGHATLYWYRQILGQGPELLVQFQDESVVDDSQLPKDRFSAERLKGVDSTLKIQPAELGDSAMYLCASSPGGVLSYEQYFGPGTRLTVT.